The 2 T cell receptor beta chains presented below share a single source sample, sequenced in a study of control samples from healthy donors and cancer patients. The repertoire was sequenced with immunoSEQ multiplex PCR; TCRdb's copy has only in-frame clones and lacks some. Here the sample spans some 120,000 clones, about 95% being singletons. What was sequenced was blood. The receptors derive from a man aged 25-40 years in good health.

CDR3 region: CASSVRENTPLHF. The CDR3 nucleotides are TGTGCCAGCTCCGTTCGCGAAAATACACCCCTCCACTTT. The rearrangement uses TRBV9 and TRBJ1-6; D uncertain. Trimming left V 7 bases short and J 11 bases short, with 16 bases between. From germline, CDR1 is SGDLS and CDR2 YYNGEE. This CDR3 spans 13 amino acids.

This chain uses TRBV19 with TRBJ2-7, with D unclear. Trimming took 6 bases from V and 2 from J, leaving 11 bases between them. The CDR3 totals 13 residues. Looked up from germline, CDR1 is LNHDA and CDR2 is SQIVND (reference sequence). In DNA, the CDR3 is TGTGCCAGTAGCCCTACTGGCACCTACGAGCAGTACTTC. Protein product: CASSPTGTYEQYF.